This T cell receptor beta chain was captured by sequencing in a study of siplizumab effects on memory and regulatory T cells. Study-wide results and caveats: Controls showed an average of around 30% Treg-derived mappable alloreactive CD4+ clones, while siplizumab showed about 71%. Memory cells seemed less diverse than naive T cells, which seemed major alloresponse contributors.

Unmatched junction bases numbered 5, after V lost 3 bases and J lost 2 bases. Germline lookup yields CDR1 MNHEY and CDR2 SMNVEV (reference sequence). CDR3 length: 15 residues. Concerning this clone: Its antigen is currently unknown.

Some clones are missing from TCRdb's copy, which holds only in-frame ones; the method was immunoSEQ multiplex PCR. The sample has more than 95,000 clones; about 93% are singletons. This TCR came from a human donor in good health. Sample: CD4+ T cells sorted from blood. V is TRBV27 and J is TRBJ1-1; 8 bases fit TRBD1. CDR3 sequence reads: CASSFSGTGNTEAFF. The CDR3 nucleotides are TGTGCCAGCAGTTTTTCCGGGACAGGTAACACTGAAGCTTTCTTT.